This TCR beta chain comes out of a study of blood T cells in healthy people across ages (dated by TCRdb to 2013 to 2016). Regarding the research as a whole: In model experiments, roughly one uniquely barcoded TCR beta cDNA molecule per two T cells was captured by template switching. Donors were grouped into four age groups: young (average approximately 16 years), middle-aged (roughly 37), aged (around 60) and long-lived (about 90). Using the same blood draw, the study looked at two additional independent replicas of 1 million unique cDNA reads for two donors, one aged 18 to 30 and the other aged 80 or older. To avoid experimental bias, donors of different ages were distributed randomly across sequencing lanes. To track age-related changes in TCR beta repertoire diversity, the study relied on deep sequencing normalized with unique cDNA molecular identifiers. The paper's findings and limits, for the study overall: Observed TCR beta diversity correlated strongly with the percentage of naive T cells measured by flow cytometry. Bulk unsorted PBMC profiling prevented conclusive comparison of naive and antigen-experienced compartments. Donor CMV infection status was unknown, potentially confounding age-related changes in expanded clonotypes. As age increased, observed TCR beta diversity per million T cells dropped in a roughly linear way, and a significant reduction was already evident by age 40. The long-lived group showed more naive CD4+ T cells, fewer expanded clones and increased TCR diversity than the aged group, suggesting age selection. Estimates of total diversity based on one million sequenced T cells were considered lower bounds and underestimates.

In regard to this clonotype: It has no known antigen specificity. The sample holds no much larger clone one base away, and base qualities are not on file.

The protocol used for the library was 5' RACE. The second PCR ran for about 6 to 12 cycles and used a J-beta primer mix along with a sample-barcoded 5' primer. Each TCR beta cDNA molecule received a unique molecular identifier from a template-switch 5' adaptor carrying 12 random nucleotides. Each sample yielded at least 2.5 million CDR3-containing paired-end reads. All of the RNA was converted into first-strand cDNA using the Mint cDNA synthesis kit, with a TRBC-specific oligonucleotide serving as the primer. Following uracil-DNA glycosylase treatment, a first 18-cycle PCR with universal primers M1SS and BC2_uni_R was performed on all cDNA. On the study's bioinformatics: For normalization, 1 million high-quality reads were randomly selected from each sample, with every read carrying a distinct molecular identifier. Reads with shared molecular identifiers were discarded instead of being binned into consensus sequences. CDR3 identification, clonotype clustering and error correction used MiTCR with a Q25 quality threshold and the strictest error-elimination algorithm. A nonparametric unseen species model with Euler transformation was used to estimate a lower bound on total TCR beta diversity. TCRdb trimmed public reads at Q25 via fastp, called clones via MiXCR and kept in-frame beta chains. Identical CDR3 protein sequences are pooled into one entry, listed with their most common genes and DNA. TCRdb, rather than the study authors, made the V and J calls. Counted in this sample were 1,800,000 or so distinct CDR3 sequences; 30% to 40% of them appeared once. Roughly 24% of the sample lies in the top ten.

The 39 donors, aged 6 to 90 years, were systemically healthy Caucasian individuals from Russia. Each donor gave 8 to 10 milliliters of peripheral blood, collected into EDTA-treated Vacutainer tubes. Ficoll-Paque density-gradient centrifugation was used to isolate PBMCs, with at least 6 million per sample. Total RNA, at least 6 micrograms per sample, was extracted from PBMCs with Trizol reagent. For every donor, an aliquot of PBMCs went through flow cytometry to measure the percentages of naive CD45RAhigh/CD27high T cells. The sample was blood. This receptor was taken from a human donor in good health.

The CDR3 is CASGGATENSPLHF. Here is the DNA: TGTGCCAGCGGGGGGGCCACTGAGAATTCACCCCTCCACTTT. This chain joins TRBV28 to TRBJ1-6; TRBD1 is perhaps the D gene, given 6 matching bases. V is pared back by 8 bases and J by 7 bases, with 15 bases lying between the germline termini. The CDR3 starts with the cysteine, ends with the phenylalanine, and has 14 residues. Here the CDR3 DNA is all that survives: 42 bases in frame from base 1. The CDR1 and CDR2 encoded by the germline V gene are MDHEN and SYDVKM. When the CDR3 is completed using the reference TRBV28 and TRBJ1-6 genes on either side, the full variable domain is DVKVTQSSRYLVKRTGEKVFLECVQDMDHENMFWYRQDPGLGLRLIYFSYDVKMKEKGDIPEGYSVSREKKERFSLILESASTNQTSMYLCASGGATENSPLHFGNGTRLTVT.